These 24 T cell receptor beta chains originate from one sample sequenced in a study of CD8 T cells in ankylosing spondylitis. Their antigen targets remain unknown. Study observations and caveats: Several highly homologous variants formed a TCR beta motif that appeared characteristic of ankylosing spondylitis blood.

One entry per CDR3 protein results from TCRdb running MiXCR on the 5' RACE reads. The sample consists of 220,000 or so distinct CDR3 sequences, 15% to 20% of them appearing once. The source material was blood, either unsorted or a sorted T cell fraction (not recorded which). These receptors were collected from a male donor with ankylosing spondylitis.

The CDR3 sequence is CASIETAYEQYF. Written as DNA, the CDR3 is TGTGCCAGCATTGAGACAGCCTACGAGCAGTACTTC. The chain carries TRBV2 and TRBJ2-7; D is perhaps TRBD1 (5 bases). With 7 bases removed from V and 2 bases from J, the gap between germline ends came to 9 bases. The CDR3 extends over 12 amino acids. Germline CDR1 SNHLY, CDR2 FYNNEI.

The chain joins TRBV13 to TRBJ2-7, with 7 bases that match TRBD1. The V gene end was trimmed by 3 bases and the J gene end by 3 bases; junction bases not matched to a gene: 5. The germline CDR1 and CDR2 sequences are PRHDT and FYEKMQ (reference sequence). This CDR3 is 14 amino acids long. CDR3 nucleotide sequence: TGTGCCAGCAGCTTGATGACAGGGAGCTACGAGCAGTACTTC. Protein product: CASSLMTGSYEQYF.

This clonotype occurred many times. V and J are TRBV12-5 and TRBJ2-7; D gene uncertain. CDR1 and CDR2 (germline): LGHNT, FRNRAP. The CDR3 is made up of 17 amino acids. Trimming shortened V by 2 bases and J by 1 base, and 18 bases separated the two germline ends. This CDR3 reads CASGLSPALRGSYEQYF. Here the CDR3 DNA reads TGTGCTAGTGGTTTGAGCCCCGCCCTGAGAGGATCCTACGAGCAGTACTTC.

The chain couples TRBV12-3 or TRBV12-4 to TRBJ1-5, with D unresolved. Trimming left V 6 bases short and J 5 bases short, with 11 bases between. The CDR3 sequence is 13 residues long. The CDR3 sequence: CASSGDSDQPQHF. The DNA of the CDR3 is TGTGCCAGCAGCGGGGATTCTGATCAGCCCCAGCATTTT.

For the CDR3, the DNA is TGCAGTGCCACAGCCCCGGGACTAGCGTACAATGAGCAGTTCTTC. It encodes CSATAPGLAYNEQFF. V usage is TRBV20-1 and J usage is TRBJ2-1; 10 bases align to TRBD2. There are 15 residues in the CDR3. With 6 bases clipped from V and 4 bases from J, the junction kept 9 bases outside the gene matches. CDR1 is DFQATT, CDR2 SNEGSKA, per germline (reference sequence).

This sequence joins TRBV3-1 and TRBJ2-7, with D perhaps TRBD2 (6 bases). CDR1 and CDR2 from the germline V gene are LGHDT and YNNKEL (reference sequence). Trimming stripped 0 bases from V and 2 bases from J, with 14 bases between. This CDR3 region has 16 residues. The CDR3 nucleotides are TGTGCCAGCAGCCAAGAGGGCGGGGAAGCCCCCTACGAGCAGTACTTC. Translating it yields CASSQEGGEAPYEQYF.

The genes are TRBV9 and TRBJ2-3, with TRBD1 as a possible D gene (6 bases). Germline CDR1 is SGDLS and CDR2 is YYNGEE. The V end lost 0 bases, the J end lost 0 bases, and 14 bases lay between the germline ends. The length of the CDR3 is 17 residues. CDR3 amino acids: CASSVGGGTTSTDTQYF. The DNA of the CDR3 is TGTGCCAGCAGCGTAGGAGGGGGAACGACTAGCACAGATACGCAGTATTTT.

The CDR3 DNA reads as TGTGCCAGCAGCCATACAGGAAATCGGGGCACAGATACGCAGTATTTT. The encoded protein is CASSHTGNRGTDTQYF. The chain combines TRBV7-9 with TRBJ2-3; D may be TRBD1 (5 bases). Germline V gene sequence: CDR1 SEHNR, CDR2 FQNEAQ (reference sequence). CDR3 length: 16 residues. V was trimmed by 5 bases and J by 1 base, leaving 16 bases between them. Together with reference TRBV7-9 and TRBJ2-3, the CDR3 gives the full variable domain: DTGVSQNPRHKITKRGQNVTFRCDPISEHNRLYWYRQTLGQGPEFLTYFQNEAQLEKSRLLSDRFSAERPKGSFSTLEIQRTEQGDSAMYLCASSHTGNRGTDTQYFGPGTRLTVL.

This chain connects TRBV30 to TRBJ1-5; the D is unclear. The germline V gene has CDR1 GTSNPN and CDR2 SVGIG (reference sequence). There are 13 residues in the CDR3. V lost 0 bases and J 3 bases, leaving 6 bases between the germline ends. The chain's CDR3 is CAWSVQINQPQHF. In nucleotides, the CDR3 is TGTGCCTGGAGTGTACAAATCAATCAGCCCCAGCATTTT.

This clonotype has a single count. The genes are TRBV7-8 and TRBJ2-7; D possibly corresponds to TRBD2 (6 bases). Trimming cost V 6 bases and J 3 bases, with 12 bases left between them. From germline, CDR1 is SGHVS and CDR2 FQNEAQ. The CDR3 is made up of 13 amino acids. DNA of the CDR3: TGTGCCAGCAGACACGGGGGTGGCTACGAGCAGTACTTC. It encodes CASRHGGGYEQYF.

The chain uses TRBV7-9 and TRBJ2-3; no clear D. V was shortened by 5 bases and J by 3 bases, with 21 bases between the two germline ends. The CDR3 is 17 amino acids. Looked up from germline, CDR1 is SEHNR and CDR2 is FQNEAQ (reference sequence). This CDR3 is CASSPGPRDRETDTQYF. CDR3 sequence (DNA): TGTGCCAGCAGCCCCGGCCCTAGAGATCGAGAGACAGATACGCAGTATTTT.

About this clonotype: This clone may be a read error of a much larger clone one base away. This chain links TRBV12-3 or TRBV12-4 with TRBJ1-2; unclear D gene. Trimming removed 5 bases from V and 1 base from J, with 20 bases in between. The CDR3 extends over 17 amino acids. The CDR3 bases are TGTGCCAGCAGTGCCCAACCGGTACACCCTTTTAACTATGGCTACACCTTC. Translation: CASSAQPVHPFNYGYTF.

The V call is TRBV7-9, the J call TRBJ2-7, with 9 bases fitting TRBD1. Unmatched junction bases numbered 9, after V lost 5 bases and J lost 4 bases. The V gene's germline CDR1 is SEHNR and CDR2 FQNEAQ (reference sequence). The CDR3 sequence is 15 residues long. This CDR3 is CASSPRSGTGYEQYF. The DNA of the CDR3 is TGTGCCAGCAGCCCAAGATCCGGGACAGGGTACGAGCAGTACTTC. Based on the CDR3 plus reference TRBV7-9 and TRBJ2-7, the full variable domain is DTGVSQNPRHKITKRGQNVTFRCDPISEHNRLYWYRQTLGQGPEFLTYFQNEAQLEKSRLLSDRFSAERPKGSFSTLEIQRTEQGDSAMYLCASSPRSGTGYEQYFGPGTRLTVT.

This clonotype has a handful of counts. The rearrangement links TRBV7-9 to TRBJ1-1; no reliable D call. Trimming removed 5 bases from V and 6 bases from J, with 10 bases in between. The CDR3 spans 12 residues. The germline CDR1 and CDR2 sequences are SEHNR and FQNEAQ (reference sequence). The CDR3 loop is CASSPQIAEAFF. The DNA for the CDR3 is TGTGCCAGCAGCCCACAAATAGCTGAAGCTTTCTTT.

This clonotype was counted only a few times. V usage is TRBV27 and J usage is TRBJ2-1; 9 nucleotides match TRBD2. This CDR3 region has 16 residues. The J segment lost 7 bases and the V segment lost 5 bases, leaving 12 bases of the junction unmatched. The germline V gene encodes CDR1 MNHEY and CDR2 SMNVEV (reference sequence). This chain's CDR3 is CASSPIGGRAANEQFF. As DNA, the CDR3 is TGTGCCAGCAGTCCAATTGGCGGGAGGGCCGCGAATGAGCAGTTCTTC.

This clonotype turned up a few times. The V gene is TRBV3-1, the J gene TRBJ2-7; 10 bases are a match to TRBD1. Trimming took 1 base from V and 7 from J; bases not matched to a gene: 4. CDR3 length: 14 amino acids. Germline V gene sequence: CDR1 LGHDT, CDR2 YNNKEL (reference sequence). The CDR3 bases are TGTGCCAGCAGCCAAGGACAGGGGGCTCGGGAGCAGTACTTC. Translating gives CASSQGQGAREQYF.

Only a few counts were recorded for this clonotype. The chain links TRBV6-4 to TRBJ2-1; D might be TRBD2 (6 bases). V was shortened by 5 bases and J by 6 bases, with 11 bases between the two germline ends. CDR1 is MRHNA and CDR2 is SNTAGT in the germline V gene. This CDR3 contains 13 residues. CDR3: CASSPGTSNEQFF. Here the CDR3 DNA reads TGTGCCAGCAGTCCCGGGACTTCCAATGAGCAGTTCTTC.

This clonotype was counted at least ten times. The V gene is TRBV29-1, the J gene TRBJ2-1; 9 bases are a match to TRBD1. Trimming at V came to 6 bases and at J to 6 bases, leaving 12 bases not matched to a gene. Germline V CDR1 and CDR2: SQVTM, ANQGSEA. This CDR3 contains 15 residues. The CDR3 DNA reads as TGCAGCGTCTCGGATGGACAGGGGAGGGGCAATGAGCAGTTCTTC. As protein: CSVSDGQGRGNEQFF.

This clonotype has more than one count but fewer than ten. The chain has TRBV3-1 and TRBJ2-5; D not resolved. This CDR3 has 14 amino acids. The V gene lost 4 bases and the J gene lost 5 bases, with 14 bases spanning the gap. CDR1 is LGHDT, CDR2 YNNKEL, per germline (reference sequence). The CDR3: CASSPDEIGETQYF. Here the CDR3 DNA reads TGTGCCAGCAGCCCAGATGAGATCGGGGAGACCCAGTACTTC.

This clonotype was counted many times. The rearrangement links TRBV7-8 to TRBJ2-7; D uncertain. In germline, CDR1 is SGHVS, CDR2 FQNEAQ. Trimming stripped 1 base from V and 4 bases from J, with 8 bases between. The CDR3 runs to 13 residues. The CDR3 DNA sequence: TGTGCCAGCAGCTTAGACTTACCTTACGAGCAGTACTTC. Translating gives CASSLDLPYEQYF.

This sequence joins TRBV2 and TRBJ2-3; 13 nucleotides agree with TRBD2. The CDR3 totals 15 residues. The junction had 4 bases not matched to a gene; V was cut back by 6 bases and J by 4 bases. Germline CDR1 SNHLY, CDR2 FYNNEI. CDR3 sequence (DNA): TGTGCCAGCAGACTACTAGCGGGAGGGGCAGATACGCAGTATTTT. Its translation: CASRLLAGGADTQYF.

This clonotype was found a few times. The chain employs TRBV7-3 and TRBJ2-3; 9 bases line up with TRBD2. Germline lookup yields CDR1 SGHTA and CDR2 FQGTGA. This CDR3 is 16 amino acids long. Trimming took 2 bases from V and 2 from J; bases not matched to a gene: 5. In nucleotides, the CDR3 is TGTGCCAGCAGCTTAGTATTAGCGGGAGACACAGATACGCAGTATTTT. Protein sequence: CASSLVLAGDTDTQYF. Full variable domain (remainder filled in from reference TRBV7-3 and TRBJ2-3): GAGVSQTPSNKVTEKGKYVELRCDPISGHTALYWYRQSLGQGPEFLIYFQGTGAADDSGLPNDRFFAVRPEGSVSTLKIQRTERGDSAVYLCASSLVLAGDTDTQYFGPGTRLTVL.

This clonotype was picked up many times. The chain has TRBV6-5 and TRBJ2-5; D is unclear. Germline V gene sequence: CDR1 MNHEY, CDR2 SVGAGI. The V end was cut by 5 bases, the J end by 5 bases, with 9 bases between. The length of the CDR3 is 12 residues. CDR3 sequence (DNA): TGTGCCAGCAGTGATCCCCGGGAGACCCAGTACTTC. It yields the protein CASSDPRETQYF.

The CDR3 loop is CASSQGTGRNQPQHF. CDR3 DNA: TGCGCCAGCAGCCAAGGGACAGGCCGCAATCAGCCCCAGCATTTT. The V and J genes are TRBV4-1 and TRBJ1-5; 7 bases align to TRBD1. Germline CDR1 MGHRA, CDR2 YSYEKL. The CDR3 sequence is 15 residues long. V lost 1 base to trimming and J lost 2 bases; unmatched junction nucleotides: 2.